This section outlines one TCR beta chain sequence together with its context. Per germline, CDR1 SEHNR and CDR2 FQNEAQ (reference sequence). Trimming stripped 5 bases from V and 2 bases from J, with 19 bases between. The CDR3 totals 17 residues. The sample comes from a study of blood T cell repertoires in COVID-19. Study-wide context: Spain, Italy and the United States supplied samples that represented acute and convalescent COVID-19.

TCRdb keeps only in-frame clones here, not all; method: immunoSEQ multiplex PCR. The sample lists about 370,000 clones; roughly 90% were seen once. Participant reports of clinical history set cohort assignment. Cohort 3 donors were reported recovered after two negative PCRs, clearance, or symptom resolution. The chain joins TRBV7-9 to TRBJ1-3; weak D call: TRBD1 (6 bases). What was sequenced was PBMCs or T cells enriched from blood (not recorded which). This sequence originates from a woman in her 30s who had recovered from COVID-19. CDR3: CASSLTGRYRAGNTIYF. CDR3 bases: TGTGCCAGCAGCCTGACGGGGCGGTACAGGGCTGGAAACACCATATATTTT.